Shown below are 28 T cell receptor beta chains from a single sample sequenced in a study of T cells in Graves' hyperthyroidism and ophthalmopathy. Amplification targeted TCR beta CDR3 regions from RNA transcripts. The HTBI primer set served for first-round RT-PCR of the TCR CDR3. TCRdb redid the calling of the multiplex PCR reads with MiXCR, one entry per CDR3 protein. The repertoire holds hundreds of thousands of distinct CDR3 sequences, with roughly 15% as singletons. Sequencing was carried out using blood. The receptors originated from a woman in her 50s with Graves' ophthalmopathy.

This clonotype was found a few times. The chain uses TRBV20-1 and TRBJ1-2, with TRBD1 matching over 7 bases. The CDR3 contains 14 residues. Germline assignment: CDR1 DFQATT and CDR2 SNEGSKA (reference sequence). V trimming: 4 bases; J trimming: 6 bases; junction bases outside the gene matches: 11. CDR3 DNA: TGCAGTGCTATCACAGGGGAGGGCAGGCATGGCTACACCTTC. It yields the protein CSAITGEGRHGYTF.

V is TRBV27 and J is TRBJ2-7; TRBD1 matches at 9 bases. CDR1 MNHEY and CDR2 SMNVEV come from the germline V gene (reference sequence). With 5 bases clipped from V and 3 bases from J, the junction kept 5 bases outside the gene matches. This CDR3 is 14 amino acids long. The CDR3 coding sequence is TGTGCCAGCAGTATGGACAGGGGTTTCTACGAGCAGTACTTC. Translated: CASSMDRGFYEQYF.

In its sample, this clonotype was seen many times. The chain is built from TRBV27 and TRBJ2-6; the match to TRBD1 covers 7 bases. The CDR3 totals 18 residues. The junction had 15 bases not matched to a gene; V was cut back by 7 bases and J by 3 bases. CDR1 and CDR2 from the germline V gene are MNHEY and SMNVEV (reference sequence). The CDR3 spells CASTFRPGTVIGANVLTF. The CDR3 DNA is TGTGCCAGCACCTTTCGTCCCGGGACAGTAATTGGGGCCAACGTCCTGACTTTC.

This clonotype was seen a handful of times. The CDR3 region has the DNA TGTGCCACCAAAAAACGGACAGGGACGAACACTGAAGCTTTCTTT. Its translation: CATKKRTGTNTEAFF. The J gene is TRBJ1-1, the V gene TRBV19; 8 bases align to TRBD1. With 10 bases clipped from V and 1 base from J, the junction kept 11 bases outside the gene matches. Germline V gene lookup returns CDR1 LNHDA and CDR2 SQIVND (reference sequence). The CDR3 runs to 15 residues.

There are many counts of this clonotype. The rearrangement joins TRBV11-3 to TRBJ2-7; 8 bases are a match to TRBD2. The CDR3 runs to 16 residues. After removal of 0 bases from V and 4 bases from J, the junction contained 8 bases not matched to a gene. CDR1 and CDR2 (germline): SGHNT, YENEEA. CDR3 DNA: TGTGCCAGCAGCTTAGATCGTTTAACTAGCGGATACGAGCAGTACTTC. Translating gives CASSLDRLTSGYEQYF.

The chain carries TRBV12-3 or TRBV12-4 and TRBJ2-1, with TRBD1 matching over 12 bases. Trimming cost V 8 bases and J 12 bases; bases outside gene matches: 14. CDR3 size: 15 residues. The CDR3 bases are TGTGCCAGCTTCCAGGGACAGGGGGCCTGGACTGTGCAGTTCTTC. Translation gives CASFQGQGAWTVQFF.

This clonotype appeared many times. The chain couples TRBV12-5 to TRBJ2-1; 9 bases map to TRBD2. CDR1 and CDR2 (germline): LGHNT, FRNRAP. The CDR3 extends over 16 amino acids. Germline trimming cut 7 bases from V and 7 bases from J; bases unmatched to any gene: 14. CDR3: CASALRDSGSGNEQFF. CDR3 in DNA: TGTGCTAGTGCCCTCCGGGATAGCGGGAGTGGTAATGAGCAGTTCTTC.

Ten or more counts support this clonotype. The chain employs TRBV20-1 and TRBJ2-1; D not resolved. V lost 0 bases, J lost 7 bases, and 16 bases lay in between. Germline V gives CDR1 DFQATT, CDR2 SNEGSKA (reference sequence). This CDR3 has 15 residues. The CDR3 loop reads CSARDPRSLRNEQFF. CDR3 nucleotides: TGCAGTGCTAGAGATCCTAGATCCCTTAGGAATGAGCAGTTCTTC.

This clonotype has only a few counts. This chain uses TRBV12-3 or TRBV12-4 with TRBJ2-1, with 12 bases lining up with TRBD2. This CDR3 contains 14 residues. With 4 bases clipped from V and 6 bases from J, the junction kept 1 base outside the gene matches. CDR3 amino acids: CASSSSGRANEQFF. CDR3 DNA sequence: TGTGCCAGCAGTTCTAGCGGGAGGGCCAATGAGCAGTTCTTC.

The chain employs TRBV27 and TRBJ1-5; the D gene is possibly TRBD1 (6 bases). Between the trimmed V and J ends, which lost 5 bases and 6 bases, there was a span of 17 bases. The CDR3 covers 15 residues. Germline V gene lookup returns CDR1 MNHEY and CDR2 SMNVEV (reference sequence). CDR3 DNA sequence: TGTGCCAGCAGTCCCACAGGGATTGGTATTCAGCCCCAGCATTTT. Translation: CASSPTGIGIQPQHF.

The rearrangement links TRBV27 to TRBJ2-3; D is undetermined. This CDR3 has 10 amino acids. Germline CDR1 MNHEY, CDR2 SMNVEV (reference sequence). With 10 bases removed from V and 8 bases from J, the gap between germline ends came to 10 bases. CDR3 coding DNA: TGTGCCACCGAGTTGGGTACGCAGTATTTT. This encodes CATELGTQYF.

The chain combines TRBV4-2 with TRBJ2-3; no firm D call. The CDR3 totals 15 residues. Trimming removed 0 bases from V and 2 bases from J, with 9 bases in between. Germline V CDR1 and CDR2: LGHNA, YNFKEQ. The CDR3 nucleotides are TGTGCCAGCAGCCAAGACTGGCAGGCCACAGATACGCAGTATTTT. This codes for CASSQDWQATDTQYF.

This sequence joins TRBV5-5 and TRBJ1-5; the match to TRBD1 covers 9 bases. The CDR3 is made up of 15 amino acids. The V segment lost 0 bases and the J segment 5 bases; nucleotides outside the gene matches: 3. CDR1 is SGHKS and CDR2 is YYEKEE in the germline V gene (reference sequence). CDR3 protein: CASSLAGQGDQPQHF. In DNA, the CDR3 is TGTGCCAGCAGCTTGGCGGGACAGGGCGATCAGCCCCAGCATTTT.

The chain has TRBV19 and TRBJ2-7; 10 bases match TRBD1. V was clipped by 7 bases and J by 5 bases; unmatched bases: 11. The CDR3 spans 15 residues. Germline V gives CDR1 LNHDA, CDR2 SQIVND (reference sequence). CDR3 region: CASNTGTGAKHEQYF. The CDR3 nucleotides are TGTGCCAGTAATACCGGGACAGGGGCAAAGCACGAGCAGTACTTC.

The chain combines TRBV12-3 or TRBV12-4 with TRBJ1-6; D gene uncertain. CDR3 length: 15 residues. Trimming took off 6 bases at V and 9 bases at J, with 18 bases between the two ends. The DNA of the CDR3 is TGTGCCAGCAGCATACTTCCCGTCGTTCCTTCACCCCTCCACTTT. Translation: CASSILPVVPSPLHF.

This clonotype was observed many times. The gene calls are TRBV5-1 and TRBJ2-3, with 8 nucleotides matching TRBD1. Germline-derived CDR1 and CDR2 are SGHRS and YFSETQ. The CDR3 contains 14 residues. J gave up 5 bases and V 4 bases, and 6 bases lay outside the gene matches. CDR3 residues: CASSKDRVEDTQYF. The CDR3 DNA reads as TGCGCCAGCAGCAAGGACAGGGTTGAAGATACGCAGTATTTT.

This clonotype was counted at least ten times. CDR3 sequence: CASSFLFAENQPQHF. In DNA, the CDR3 is TGTGCCAGCAGTTTTCTCTTTGCAGAGAATCAGCCCCAGCATTTT. V usage is TRBV28 and J usage is TRBJ1-5, with D unclear. Trimming cost V 3 bases and J 4 bases, with 13 bases left between them. This CDR3 is built from 15 residues. Looked up from germline, CDR1 is MDHEN and CDR2 is SYDVKM.

This clonotype was observed many times. V usage is TRBV6-2 or TRBV6-3 and J usage is TRBJ2-5; the match to TRBD2 covers 13 bases. Germline V gene sequence: CDR1 MNHEY, CDR2 SVGEGT. V shed 0 bases, J shed 4 bases, and the junction held 5 bases outside the gene matches. The length of the CDR3 is 17 residues. CDR3 region: CASSYSKGTSGTETQYF. The CDR3 nucleotides read TGTGCCAGCAGTTACTCGAAGGGGACTAGCGGGACAGAGACCCAGTACTTC.

Only a few counts were recorded for this clonotype. The chain carries TRBV28 and TRBJ1-5; the match to TRBD1 covers 9 bases. V lost 2 bases to trimming and J lost 6 bases; unmatched junction nucleotides: 5. This CDR3 is built from 15 residues. CDR1 is MDHEN, CDR2 SYDVKM, per germline. The CDR3 is CASSLMGTGIQPQHF. CDR3 coding DNA: TGTGCCAGCAGTTTAATGGGGACAGGGATTCAGCCCCAGCATTTT.

The gene calls are TRBV9 and TRBJ2-7, with D perhaps given as TRBD1 or TRBD2 (6 bases each). The CDR3 is made up of 17 amino acids. Germline CDR1 is SGDLS and CDR2 is YYNGEE. The V gene lost 0 bases and the J gene lost 0 bases, with 16 bases spanning the gap. The CDR3 DNA sequence: TGTGCCAGCAGCGTAGAGAGGGTCGGGGGCTACTCCTACGAGCAGTACTTC. Protein product: CASSVERVGGYSYEQYF.

CDR3 nucleotide sequence: TGTGCCAGCAGGTTCCTTACTAGTTCTGCCGGGGAGCTGTTTTTT. Translation: CASRFLTSSAGELFF. The gene calls are TRBV7-8 and TRBJ2-2, with D possibly TRBD2 on 5 matching bases. CDR3 length: 15 amino acids. The V end lost 6 bases, the J end lost 6 bases, and 17 bases lay between the germline ends. Germline CDR1 is SGHVS and CDR2 is FQNEAQ.

This clonotype was recorded at least ten times. The chain recombines TRBV11-2 with TRBJ2-5; maybe TRBD1 (6 bases). V was pared by 9 bases and J by 0 bases, with 17 bases between. The germline gives CDR1 SGHAT, CDR2 FQNNGV. CDR3 length: 15 amino acids. CDR3 coding DNA: TGTGCCAGTCGATACAGGGAACTAAACCAAGAGACCCAGTACTTC. Its translation is CASRYRELNQETQYF.

This clonotype was seen only a few times. This sequence joins TRBV7-2 and TRBJ2-7; D is unresolved. The V gene's germline CDR1 is SGHTA and CDR2 FQGNSA. V shed 5 bases and J shed 6 bases, with 14 bases lying between them. The length of the CDR3 is 13 residues. The CDR3 reads CASSPTGPVEQYF. In nucleotides, the CDR3 is TGTGCCAGCAGCCCGACTGGACCTGTCGAGCAGTACTTC.

This clonotype was detected only a few times. The CDR3 is CAAGVYPYEQYF. The CDR3 nucleotides read TGTGCCGCTGGGGTCTACCCCTACGAGCAGTACTTC. This chain links TRBV27 with TRBJ2-7; D is unclear. This CDR3 spans 12 amino acids. Germline CDR1 is MNHEY and CDR2 is SMNVEV (reference sequence). Trimming cost V 11 bases and J 2 bases, with 13 bases left between them.

The chain is built from TRBV20-1 and TRBJ2-3; 9 nucleotides match TRBD1. With 3 bases clipped from V and 2 bases from J, the junction kept 6 bases outside the gene matches. This CDR3 is 15 amino acids long. In germline, CDR1 is DFQATT, CDR2 SNEGSKA (reference sequence). This chain's CDR3 is CSARSRTGVTDTQYF. The CDR3 DNA is TGCAGTGCTAGGTCGCGGACAGGGGTCACAGATACGCAGTATTTT.

This clonotype was detected many times. The chain is built from TRBV6-5 and TRBJ2-3; perhaps TRBD1 as D (5 bases). The germline V gene has CDR1 MNHEY and CDR2 SVGAGI. V lost 2 bases and J lost 6, with 15 bases in between. This CDR3 has 15 residues. CDR3 in amino acids: CASSYLQGARDTQYF. Written as DNA, the CDR3 is TGTGCCAGCAGTTACCTCCAAGGGGCGAGGGATACGCAGTATTTT.

The V gene is TRBV6-2 or TRBV6-3, the J gene TRBJ2-6; no clear D. Germline V gene lookup returns CDR1 MNHEY and CDR2 SVGEGT. The CDR3 totals 15 residues. V lost 6 bases and J lost 0, with 9 bases in between. CDR3 in amino acids: CASSDRNSGANVLTF. As DNA, the CDR3 is TGTGCCAGCAGCGACCGGAACTCTGGGGCCAACGTCCTGACTTTC.

This clonotype has ten or more counts. The V gene is TRBV6-2 or TRBV6-3, the J gene TRBJ2-1; 10 bases are a match to TRBD2. This CDR3 contains 15 residues. CDR1 MNHEY and CDR2 SVGEGT come from the germline V gene. J lost 7 bases, V lost 7 bases, and 10 bases had no gene match. The CDR3 sequence: CASTNPGLAINEQFF. CDR3 DNA: TGTGCCAGCACTAATCCGGGACTAGCGATAAATGAGCAGTTCTTC.